The rows below give T cell receptor beta chains drawn from one sample of a study of lymphopenia after photon versus proton radiotherapy. Clones were read by immunoSEQ multiplex PCR, and TCRdb kept only the in-frame ones, dropping some. The top ten hold 12% to 15% of the sample, which has 30,000 to 40,000 clones, 90% to 95% seen once. The material sequenced was peripheral blood, taken from a patient treated with photon-based radiotherapy. All receptors derive from a man between 60 and 75 years old with cholangiocarcinoma. CDR3s include the opening cysteine and the closing phenylalanine or tryptophan. A D gene is named only where the DNA matches it firmly. A clone size is listed for some rows: how often the clone was seen (once, few, many), or a class if it is expanded.

j_gene: TRBJ2-6; abundance: NA; d_gene: NA; v_gene: TRBV6-4; CDR3nt: TGTGCCAGCAGTGACGGGGCCTCTGGGGCCAACGTCCTGACTTTC; CDR3aa: CASSDGASGANVLTF
j_gene: TRBJ1-2; abundance: NA; d_gene: NA; v_gene: TRBV19; CDR3nt: TGTGCCAGTAGTATGTCTCGGGGGGCTAACTATGGCTACACCTTC; CDR3aa: CASSMSRGANYGYTF
j_gene: TRBJ1-6; abundance: NA; d_gene: NA; v_gene: TRBV4-3; CDR3nt: TGCGCCAGCAGCCAATATCACTCTAGTTCACCCCTCCACTTT; CDR3aa: CASSQYHSSSPLHF
j_gene: TRBJ1-2; abundance: few; d_gene: NA; v_gene: TRBV28; CDR3nt: TGTGCCAGCCAAGGGACGGCCAGAACTAGCTCCTTC; CDR3aa: CASQGTARTSSF
j_gene: TRBJ1-1; abundance: NA; d_gene: TRBD1; v_gene: TRBV19; CDR3nt: TGTGCCAGTAGTATCGGACAGGGAATTAGCACTGAAGCTTTCTTT; CDR3aa: CASSIGQGISTEAFF
j_gene: TRBJ2-7; abundance: NA; d_gene: TRBD1; v_gene: TRBV6-4; CDR3nt: TGTGCCAGCAGACAAGCCTCGGGACAGAAATCCTACGAGCAGTACTTC; CDR3aa: CASRQASGQKSYEQYF
j_gene: TRBJ2-2; abundance: few; d_gene: NA; v_gene: TRBV5-1; CDR3nt: TGCGCCAGCAGCTTCGGCAGGGACCTTAACACCGGGGAGCTGTTTTTT; CDR3aa: CASSFGRDLNTGELFF
j_gene: TRBJ1-3; abundance: NA; d_gene: NA; v_gene: TRBV28; CDR3nt: TGTGCCAGCAGATCACCGCGGGGGCGAGGAAACACCATATATTTT; CDR3aa: CASRSPRGRGNTIYF
j_gene: TRBJ1-5; abundance: few; d_gene: NA; v_gene: TRBV28; CDR3nt: TGTGCCAGCAGTTTAGTTACCCTGGCTGGGCCCCAGCATTTT; CDR3aa: CASSLVTLAGPQHF
j_gene: TRBJ1-2; abundance: few; d_gene: NA; v_gene: TRBV18; CDR3nt: TGTGCCAGCTCACCGGGCCCTGAGGGAATCTATGGCTACACCTTC; CDR3aa: CASSPGPEGIYGYTF
j_gene: TRBJ2-2; abundance: NA; d_gene: TRBD1; v_gene: TRBV11-3; CDR3nt: TGTGCCAGCAGCTTAGTGACAGGGCACGGGGAGCTGTTTTTT; CDR3aa: CASSLVTGHGELFF
j_gene: TRBJ2-1; abundance: NA; d_gene: TRBD2; v_gene: TRBV15; CDR3nt: TGTGCCACCAGCAGAGATATACAGCGGGATTACAATGAGCAGTTCTTC; CDR3aa: CATSRDIQRDYNEQFF
j_gene: TRBJ2-2; abundance: NA; d_gene: TRBD1; v_gene: TRBV6-1; CDR3nt: TGTGCCAGCAGTGAGGGACGGGACAGCCTAGATTTTAACACCGGGGAGCTGTTTTTT; CDR3aa: CASSEGRDSLDFNTGELFF
j_gene: TRBJ2-3; abundance: NA; d_gene: TRBD1; v_gene: TRBV2; CDR3nt: TGTGCCAGGGTAGGGGGCGCCGGGGATACGCAGTATTTT; CDR3aa: CARVGGAGDTQYF
j_gene: TRBJ2-7; abundance: NA; d_gene: TRBD1; v_gene: TRBV5-4; CDR3nt: TGTGCCAGCAGCCCCGGACAGGGGGCTTACGAGCAGTACTTC; CDR3aa: CASSPGQGAYEQYF